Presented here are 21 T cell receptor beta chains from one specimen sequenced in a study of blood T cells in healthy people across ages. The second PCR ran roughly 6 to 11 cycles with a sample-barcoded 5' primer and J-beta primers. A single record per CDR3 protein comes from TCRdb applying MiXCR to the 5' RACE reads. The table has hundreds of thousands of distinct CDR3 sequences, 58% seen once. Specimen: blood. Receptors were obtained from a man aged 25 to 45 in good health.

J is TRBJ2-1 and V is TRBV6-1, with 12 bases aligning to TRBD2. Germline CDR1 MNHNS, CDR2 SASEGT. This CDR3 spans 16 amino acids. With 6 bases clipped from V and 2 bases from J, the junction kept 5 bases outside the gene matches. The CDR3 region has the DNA TGTGCCAGCAGGGTGTCTAGCGGGGGGGCCTACAATGAGCAGTTCTTC. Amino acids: CASRVSSGGAYNEQFF.

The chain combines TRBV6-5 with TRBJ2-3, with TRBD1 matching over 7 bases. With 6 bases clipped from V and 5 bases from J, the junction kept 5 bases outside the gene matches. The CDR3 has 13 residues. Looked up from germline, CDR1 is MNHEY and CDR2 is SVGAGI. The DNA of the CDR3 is TGTGCCAGCAGGTTCACAGGGGAAGATACGCAGTATTTT. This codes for CASRFTGEDTQYF.

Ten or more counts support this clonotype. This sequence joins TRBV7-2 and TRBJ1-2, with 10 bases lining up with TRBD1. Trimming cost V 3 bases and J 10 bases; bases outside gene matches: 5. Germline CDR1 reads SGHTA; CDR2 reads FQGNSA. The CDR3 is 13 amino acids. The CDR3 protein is CASSLGQGTYYTF. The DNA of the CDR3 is TGTGCCAGCAGCTTGGGACAGGGGACTTACTACACCTTC.

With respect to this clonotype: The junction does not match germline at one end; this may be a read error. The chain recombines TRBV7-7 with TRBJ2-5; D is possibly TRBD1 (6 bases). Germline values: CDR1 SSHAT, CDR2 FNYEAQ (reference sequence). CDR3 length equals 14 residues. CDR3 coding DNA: TGTGCTAGCAGCAATATAGGACAGCAAGAGACCCAGTACTTC. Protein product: CASSNIGQQETQYF.

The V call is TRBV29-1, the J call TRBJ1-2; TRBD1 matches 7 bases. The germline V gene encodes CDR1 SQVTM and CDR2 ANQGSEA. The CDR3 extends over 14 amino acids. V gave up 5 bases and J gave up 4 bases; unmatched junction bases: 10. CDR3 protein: CSVTSTGFAYGYTF. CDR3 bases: TGCAGCGTTACCTCGACAGGGTTTGCCTATGGCTACACCTTC. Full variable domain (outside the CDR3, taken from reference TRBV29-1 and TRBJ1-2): SAVISQKPSRDICQRGTSLTIQCQVDSQVTMMFWYRQQPGQSLTLIATANQGSEATYESGFVIDKFPISRPNLTFSTLTVSNMSPEDSSIYLCSVTSTGFAYGYTFGSGTRLTVV.

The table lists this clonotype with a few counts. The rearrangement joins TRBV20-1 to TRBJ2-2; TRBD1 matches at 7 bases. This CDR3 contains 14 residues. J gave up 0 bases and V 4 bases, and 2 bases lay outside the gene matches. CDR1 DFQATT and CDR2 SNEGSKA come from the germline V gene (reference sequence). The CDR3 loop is CSAKGAANTGELFF. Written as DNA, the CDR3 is TGCAGTGCTAAGGGGGCGGCGAACACCGGGGAGCTGTTTTTT.

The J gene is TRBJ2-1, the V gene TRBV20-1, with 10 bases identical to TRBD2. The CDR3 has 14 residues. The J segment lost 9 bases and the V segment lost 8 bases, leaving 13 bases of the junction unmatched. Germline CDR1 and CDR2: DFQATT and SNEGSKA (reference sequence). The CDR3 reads CSPKGLAGAPEQFF. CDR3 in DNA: TGCAGTCCCAAAGGGCTAGCGGGAGCTCCTGAGCAGTTCTTC.

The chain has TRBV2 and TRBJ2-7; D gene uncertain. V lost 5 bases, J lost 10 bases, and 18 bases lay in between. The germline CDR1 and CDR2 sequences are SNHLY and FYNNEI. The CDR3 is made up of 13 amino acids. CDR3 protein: CASSSKRLTPQYF. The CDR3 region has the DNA TGTGCCAGCAGTTCGAAAAGGCTGACGCCCCAGTACTTC.

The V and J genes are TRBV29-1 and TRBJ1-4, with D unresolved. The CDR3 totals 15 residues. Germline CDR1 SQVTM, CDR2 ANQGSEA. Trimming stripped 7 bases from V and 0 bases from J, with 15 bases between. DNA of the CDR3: TGCAGCGCTAGTCAAGGTGGAGCAACTAATGAAAAACTGTTTTTT. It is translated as CSASQGGATNEKLFF.

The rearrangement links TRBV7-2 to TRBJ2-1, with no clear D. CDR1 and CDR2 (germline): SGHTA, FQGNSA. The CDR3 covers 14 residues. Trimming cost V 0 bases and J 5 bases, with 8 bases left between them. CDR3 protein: CASSLAFQNNEQFF. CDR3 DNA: TGTGCCAGCAGCTTAGCGTTTCAGAACAATGAGCAGTTCTTC.

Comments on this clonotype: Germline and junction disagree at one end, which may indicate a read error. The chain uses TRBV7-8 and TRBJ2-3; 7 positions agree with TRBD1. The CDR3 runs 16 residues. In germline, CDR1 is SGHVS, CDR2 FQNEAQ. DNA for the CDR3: TGTGCCAGCGGCTTATTACAGGGGCTGAAGACAGATACGCAGTATTTT. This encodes CASGLLQGLKTDTQYF.

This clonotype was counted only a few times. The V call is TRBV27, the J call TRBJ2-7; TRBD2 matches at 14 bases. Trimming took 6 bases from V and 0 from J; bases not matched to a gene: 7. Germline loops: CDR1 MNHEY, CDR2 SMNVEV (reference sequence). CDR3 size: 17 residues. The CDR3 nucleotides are TGTGCCAGCAGCCCCGGGACTAGCGGGGGCCGCTCCTACGAGCAGTACTTC. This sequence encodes CASSPGTSGGRSYEQYF.

The CDR3 reads CASSLFSRGELNEQFF. The CDR3 nucleotides read TGTGCCAGCAGCTTATTCTCCCGCGGGGAGCTCAATGAGCAGTTCTTC. This chain joins TRBV7-3 and TRBJ2-1; TRBD2 might be the D (6 bases). This CDR3 region has 16 residues. Germline lookup yields CDR1 SGHTA and CDR2 FQGTGA. The V end lost 2 bases, the J end lost 6 bases, and 17 bases lay between the germline ends.

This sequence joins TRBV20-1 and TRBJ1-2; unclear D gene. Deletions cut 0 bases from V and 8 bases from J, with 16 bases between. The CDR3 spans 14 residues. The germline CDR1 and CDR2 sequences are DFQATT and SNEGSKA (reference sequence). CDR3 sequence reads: CSAREAAVVGGYTF. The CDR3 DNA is TGCAGTGCTAGAGAGGCGGCAGTCGTAGGCGGCTACACCTTC.

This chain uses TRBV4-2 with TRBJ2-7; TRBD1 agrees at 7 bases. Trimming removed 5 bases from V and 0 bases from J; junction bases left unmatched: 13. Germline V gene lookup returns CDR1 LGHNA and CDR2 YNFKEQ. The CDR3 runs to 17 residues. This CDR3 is CASSLKLRDSHSYEQYF. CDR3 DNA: TGTGCCAGCAGCTTGAAGCTCCGGGACAGTCACTCCTACGAGCAGTACTTC.

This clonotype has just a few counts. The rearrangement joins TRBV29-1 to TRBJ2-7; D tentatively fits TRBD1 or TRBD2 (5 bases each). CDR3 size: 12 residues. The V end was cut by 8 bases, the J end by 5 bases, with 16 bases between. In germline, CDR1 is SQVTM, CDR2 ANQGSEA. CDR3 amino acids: CSTSNRGNEQYF. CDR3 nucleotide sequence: TGCAGCACTTCAAACCGGGGCAACGAGCAGTACTTC.

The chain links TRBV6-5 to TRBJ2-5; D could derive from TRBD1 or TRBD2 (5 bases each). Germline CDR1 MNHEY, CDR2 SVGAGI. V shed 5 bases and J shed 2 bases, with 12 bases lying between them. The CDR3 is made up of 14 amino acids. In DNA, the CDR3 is TGTGCCAGCAGTCGGGACCGGAGGCAAGAGACCCAGTACTTC. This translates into CASSRDRRQETQYF.

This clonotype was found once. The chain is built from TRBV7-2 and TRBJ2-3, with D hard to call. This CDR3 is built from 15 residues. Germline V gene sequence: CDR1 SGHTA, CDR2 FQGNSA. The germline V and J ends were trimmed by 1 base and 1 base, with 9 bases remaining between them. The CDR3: CASSLGSARTDTQYF. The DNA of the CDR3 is TGTGCCAGCAGCTTAGGGAGCGCGCGCACAGATACGCAGTATTTT.

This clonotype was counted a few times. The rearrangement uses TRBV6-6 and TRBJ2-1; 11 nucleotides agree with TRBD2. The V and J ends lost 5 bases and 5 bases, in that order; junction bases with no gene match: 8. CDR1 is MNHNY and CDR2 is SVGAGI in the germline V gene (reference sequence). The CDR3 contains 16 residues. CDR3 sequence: CASSMTGTSGNNEQFF. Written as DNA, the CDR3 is TGTGCCAGCAGTATGACCGGGACTAGCGGTAACAATGAGCAGTTCTTC.

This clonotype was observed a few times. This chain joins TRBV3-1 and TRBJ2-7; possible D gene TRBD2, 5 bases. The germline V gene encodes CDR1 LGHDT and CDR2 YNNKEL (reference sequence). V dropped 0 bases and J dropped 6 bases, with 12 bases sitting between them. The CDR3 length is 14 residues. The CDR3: CASSQDGLAGEQYF. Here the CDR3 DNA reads TGTGCCAGCAGCCAAGATGGTCTAGCCGGCGAGCAGTACTTC.

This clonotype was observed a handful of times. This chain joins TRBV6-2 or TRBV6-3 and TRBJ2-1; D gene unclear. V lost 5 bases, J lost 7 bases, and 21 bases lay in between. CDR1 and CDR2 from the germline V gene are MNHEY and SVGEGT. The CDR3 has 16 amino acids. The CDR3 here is CASSRGAEGIQNEQFF. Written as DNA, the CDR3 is TGTGCCAGCAGTAGAGGCGCGGAAGGCATACAGAATGAGCAGTTCTTC.